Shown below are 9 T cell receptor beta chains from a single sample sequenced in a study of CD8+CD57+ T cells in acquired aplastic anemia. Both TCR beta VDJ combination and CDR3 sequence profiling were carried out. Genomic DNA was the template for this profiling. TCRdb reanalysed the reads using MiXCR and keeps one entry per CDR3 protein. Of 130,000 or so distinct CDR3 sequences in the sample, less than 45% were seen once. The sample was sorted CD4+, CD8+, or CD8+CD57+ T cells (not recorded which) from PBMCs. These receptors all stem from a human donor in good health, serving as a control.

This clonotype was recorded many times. In DNA form, the CDR3 reads TGTGCCATCAGTGCACAGGGGGCTGCTAGCGAGCAGTACTTC. Its protein product is CAISAQGAASEQYF. The rearrangement uses TRBV10-3 and TRBJ2-7; 9 nucleotides agree with TRBD1. The CDR3 loop spans 14 amino acids. Trimming at V came to 4 bases and at J to 6 bases, leaving 7 bases not matched to a gene. The germline CDR1 and CDR2 sequences are ENHRY and SYGVKD.

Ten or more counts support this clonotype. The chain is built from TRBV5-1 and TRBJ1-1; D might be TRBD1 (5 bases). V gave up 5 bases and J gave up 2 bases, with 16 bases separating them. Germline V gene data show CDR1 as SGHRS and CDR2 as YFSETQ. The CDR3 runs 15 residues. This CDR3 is CASRNSQGLNTEAFF. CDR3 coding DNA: TGCGCCAGCAGGAATAGTCAGGGACTTAACACTGAAGCTTTCTTT.

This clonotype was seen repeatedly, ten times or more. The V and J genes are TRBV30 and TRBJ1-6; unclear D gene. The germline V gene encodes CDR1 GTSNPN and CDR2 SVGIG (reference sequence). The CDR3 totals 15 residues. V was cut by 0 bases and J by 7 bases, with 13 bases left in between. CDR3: CAWSVGGSWNSPLHF. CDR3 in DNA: TGTGCCTGGAGTGTAGGTGGCAGTTGGAATTCACCCCTCCACTTT.

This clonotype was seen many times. The chain's CDR3 is CASIREPNVHEQFF. CDR3 in DNA: TGCGCCAGCATACGGGAGCCAAATGTTCATGAGCAGTTCTTC. This chain connects TRBV5-1 to TRBJ2-1; D is possibly TRBD2 (6 bases). The CDR3 has 14 amino acids. Germline lookup yields CDR1 SGHRS and CDR2 YFSETQ. V was shortened by 6 bases and J by 8 bases, with 18 bases between the two germline ends.

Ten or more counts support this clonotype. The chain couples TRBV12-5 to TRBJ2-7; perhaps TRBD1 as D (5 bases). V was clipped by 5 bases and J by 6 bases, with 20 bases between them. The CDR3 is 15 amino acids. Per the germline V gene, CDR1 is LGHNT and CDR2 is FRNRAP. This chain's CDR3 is CASGPGNIRPGEQYF. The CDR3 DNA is TGTGCTAGTGGTCCAGGGAACATTAGACCCGGCGAGCAGTACTTC. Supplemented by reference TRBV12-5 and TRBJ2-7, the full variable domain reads DARVTQTPRHKVTEMGQEVTMRCQPILGHNTVFWYRQTMMQGLELLAYFRNRAPLDDSGMPKDRFSAEMPDATLATLKIQPSEPRDSAVYFCASGPGNIRPGEQYFGPGTRLTVT.

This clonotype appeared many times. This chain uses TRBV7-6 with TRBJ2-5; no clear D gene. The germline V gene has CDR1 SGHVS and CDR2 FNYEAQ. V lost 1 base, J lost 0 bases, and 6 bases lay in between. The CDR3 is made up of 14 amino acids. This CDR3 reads CASSLGPNQETQYF. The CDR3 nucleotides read TGTGCCAGCAGCTTAGGTCCTAACCAAGAGACCCAGTACTTC.

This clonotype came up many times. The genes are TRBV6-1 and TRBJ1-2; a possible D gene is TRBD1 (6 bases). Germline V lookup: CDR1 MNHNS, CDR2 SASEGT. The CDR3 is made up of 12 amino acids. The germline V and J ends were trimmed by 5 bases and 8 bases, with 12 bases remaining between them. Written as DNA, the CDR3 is TGTGCCAGCAGTCCCTTCAGGGGCGGCTACACCTTC. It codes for CASSPFRGGYTF.

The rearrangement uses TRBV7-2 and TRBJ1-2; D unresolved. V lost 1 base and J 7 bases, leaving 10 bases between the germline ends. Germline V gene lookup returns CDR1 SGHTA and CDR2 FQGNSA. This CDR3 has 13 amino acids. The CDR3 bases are TGTGCCAGCAGCTTAGATCCGGCAGGTGGCTACACCTTC. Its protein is CASSLDPAGGYTF.

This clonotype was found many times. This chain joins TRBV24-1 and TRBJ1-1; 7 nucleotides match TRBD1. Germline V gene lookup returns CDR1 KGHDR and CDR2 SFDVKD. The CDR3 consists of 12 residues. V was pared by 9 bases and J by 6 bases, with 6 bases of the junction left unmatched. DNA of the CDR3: TGTGCCACCTCCAGGGGGGGTTCTGAAGCTTTCTTT. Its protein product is CATSRGGSEAFF.